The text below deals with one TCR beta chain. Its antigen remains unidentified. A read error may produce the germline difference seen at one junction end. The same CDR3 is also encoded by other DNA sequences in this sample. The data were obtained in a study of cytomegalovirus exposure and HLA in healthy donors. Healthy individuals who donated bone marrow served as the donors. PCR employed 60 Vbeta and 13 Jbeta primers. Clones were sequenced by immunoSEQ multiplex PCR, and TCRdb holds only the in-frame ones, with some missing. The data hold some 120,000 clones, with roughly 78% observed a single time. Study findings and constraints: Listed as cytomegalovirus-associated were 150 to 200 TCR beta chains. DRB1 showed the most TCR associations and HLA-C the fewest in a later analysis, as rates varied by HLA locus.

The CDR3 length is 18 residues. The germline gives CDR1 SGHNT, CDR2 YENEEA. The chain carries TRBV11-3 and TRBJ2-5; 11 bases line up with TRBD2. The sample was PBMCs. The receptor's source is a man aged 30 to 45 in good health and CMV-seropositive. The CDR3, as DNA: TGTGCCAGCAGCTCCGGCCACACTAGCGGGGGCCTCGGGGAGACCCAATACTTC. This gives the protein CASSSGHTSGGLGETQYF.